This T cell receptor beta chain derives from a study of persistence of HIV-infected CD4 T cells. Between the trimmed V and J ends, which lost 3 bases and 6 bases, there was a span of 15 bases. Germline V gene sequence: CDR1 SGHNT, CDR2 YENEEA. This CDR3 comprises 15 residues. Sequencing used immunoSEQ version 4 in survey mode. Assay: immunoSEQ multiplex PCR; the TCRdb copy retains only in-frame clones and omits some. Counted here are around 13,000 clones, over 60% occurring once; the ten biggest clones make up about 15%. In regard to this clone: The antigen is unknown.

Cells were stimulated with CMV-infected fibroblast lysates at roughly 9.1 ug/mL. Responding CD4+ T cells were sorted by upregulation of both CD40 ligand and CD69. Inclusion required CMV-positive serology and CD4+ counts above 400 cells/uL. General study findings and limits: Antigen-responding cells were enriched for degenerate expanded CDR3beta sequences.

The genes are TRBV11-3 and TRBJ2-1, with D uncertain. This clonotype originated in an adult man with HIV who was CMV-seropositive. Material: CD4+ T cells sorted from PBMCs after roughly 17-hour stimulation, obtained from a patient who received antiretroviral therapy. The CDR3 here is CASSLDPAILNEQFF. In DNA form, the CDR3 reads TGTGCCAGCAGCTTGGACCCGGCGATACTCAATGAGCAGTTCTTC.